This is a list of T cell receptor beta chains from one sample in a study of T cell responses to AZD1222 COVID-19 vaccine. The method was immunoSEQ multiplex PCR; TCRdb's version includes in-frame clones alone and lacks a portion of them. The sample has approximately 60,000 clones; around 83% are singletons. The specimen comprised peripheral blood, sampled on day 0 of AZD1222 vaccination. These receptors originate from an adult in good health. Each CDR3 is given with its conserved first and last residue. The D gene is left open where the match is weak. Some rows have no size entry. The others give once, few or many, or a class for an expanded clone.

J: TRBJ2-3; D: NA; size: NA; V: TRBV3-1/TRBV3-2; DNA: TGTGCCAGCAGCCAACTAGGGACAGATACGCAGTATTTT; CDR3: CASSQLGTDTQYF
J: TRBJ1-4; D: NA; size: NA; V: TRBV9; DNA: TGTGCCAGCAGCGTATGGGCAGGAGATTCAACTAATGAAAAACTGTTTTTT; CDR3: CASSVWAGDSTNEKLFF
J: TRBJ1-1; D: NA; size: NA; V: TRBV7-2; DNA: TGTGCCAGCAGCCTCCAGACGGTTGGTCTCCTGAACACTGAAGCTTTCTTT; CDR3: CASSLQTVGLLNTEAFF
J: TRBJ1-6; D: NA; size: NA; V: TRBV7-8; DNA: TGTGCCAGCAGCCGCCAGGGCAGCCATTCACCCCTCCACTTT; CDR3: CASSRQGSHSPLHF
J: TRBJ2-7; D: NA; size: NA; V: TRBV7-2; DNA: TGTGCCAGCAGCTTAGCTCAAACAACGCGAGGTGACGAGCAGTACTTC; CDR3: CASSLAQTTRGDEQYF
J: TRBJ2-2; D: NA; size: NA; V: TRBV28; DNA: TGTGCCAGCAGTTGGGTTAACACCGGGGAGCTGTTTTTT; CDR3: CASSWVNTGELFF
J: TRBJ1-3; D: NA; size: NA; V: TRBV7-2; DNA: TGTGCCAGCAGTCCCCTCAGGACAGCTGGAAACACCATATATTTT; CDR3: CASSPLRTAGNTIYF
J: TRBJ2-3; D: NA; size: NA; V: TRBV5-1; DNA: TGCGCCAGCAGCCTGGGGGCAGATACGGAGTATTTT; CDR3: CASSLGADTEYF
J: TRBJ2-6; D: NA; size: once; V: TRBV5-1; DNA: TGCGCCAGCAGCCTGGGCCCTACGGGGGCCAACGTCCTGACTTTC; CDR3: CASSLGPTGANVLTF
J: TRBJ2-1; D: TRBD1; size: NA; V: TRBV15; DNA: TGTGCCACCAGCAGAGCCCGACAGGGGAGCTCCTACAATGAGCAGTTCTTC; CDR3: CATSRARQGSSYNEQFF
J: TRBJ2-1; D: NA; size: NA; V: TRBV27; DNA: TGTGCCAGCAGGAGGGGTTATAGCTCCTACAATGAGCAGTTCTTC; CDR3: CASRRGYSSYNEQFF
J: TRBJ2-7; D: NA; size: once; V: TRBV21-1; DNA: TGTGCCAGCAGCAAAGGCGAATGCTCCTACGAGCAGTACTTC; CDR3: CASSKGECSYEQYF
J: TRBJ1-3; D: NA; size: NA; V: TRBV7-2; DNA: TGTGCCAGCAGCCCAGATGGACAAATCTCTGGAAACACCATATATTTT; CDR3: CASSPDGQISGNTIYF
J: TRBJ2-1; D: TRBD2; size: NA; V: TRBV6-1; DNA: TGTGCCAGCAGTGAAGCGGGGACTAGCCTGAATGAGCAGTTCTTC; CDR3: CASSEAGTSLNEQFF
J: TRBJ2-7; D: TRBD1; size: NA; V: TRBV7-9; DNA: TGTGCCAGCAGCTTTAGGGGGCCCGAGCAGTACTTC; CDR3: CASSFRGPEQYF
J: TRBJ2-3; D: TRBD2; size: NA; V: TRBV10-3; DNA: TGTGCCACTCTAGCGGGAGGGCCGGGAAGCACAGATACGCAGTATTTT; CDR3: CATLAGGPGSTDTQYF
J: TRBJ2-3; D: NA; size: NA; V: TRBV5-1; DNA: TGCGCCAGCAGCTTTGTGATAGGGGCGAGCACAGATACGCAGTATTTT; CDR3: CASSFVIGASTDTQYF
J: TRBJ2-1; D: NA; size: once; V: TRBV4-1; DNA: TGCGCCAGCAGGCAGGTCGGGAGATTCAATGAGCAGTTCTTC; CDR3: CASRQVGRFNEQFF
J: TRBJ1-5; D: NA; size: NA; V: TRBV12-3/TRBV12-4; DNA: TGTGCCAGCAGTTTTCGTGGGCAGCCCCAGCATTTT; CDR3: CASSFRGQPQHF
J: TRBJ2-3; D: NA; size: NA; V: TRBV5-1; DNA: TGCGCCAGCAGCTCCGGGACACAGTTAGATACGCAGTATTTT; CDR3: CASSSGTQLDTQYF
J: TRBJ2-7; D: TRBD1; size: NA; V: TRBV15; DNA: TGTGCCACCAGGACAGGGGAATCCTACGAGCAGTACTTC; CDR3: CATRTGESYEQYF
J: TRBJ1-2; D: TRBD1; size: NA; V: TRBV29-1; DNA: TGCAGCGTTGACCCCCGGACAGGGGGATTTGGCGGCTACACCTTC; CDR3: CSVDPRTGGFGGYTF
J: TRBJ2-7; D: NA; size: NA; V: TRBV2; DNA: TGTGCCAGCAGCTGGGGTGGGGATCGGTACTTC; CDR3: CASSWGGDRYF
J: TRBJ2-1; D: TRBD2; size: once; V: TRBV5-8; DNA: TGTGCCAGCAGCCTTAGCGGGAGTCCCTACAATGAGCAGTTCTTC; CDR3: CASSLSGSPYNEQFF
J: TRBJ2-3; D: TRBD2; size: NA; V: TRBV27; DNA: TGTGCCAGCAGTTTATACCTAACTGGGACTAGCGGGTATAACACAGATACGCAGTATTTT; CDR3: CASSLYLTGTSGYNTDTQYF